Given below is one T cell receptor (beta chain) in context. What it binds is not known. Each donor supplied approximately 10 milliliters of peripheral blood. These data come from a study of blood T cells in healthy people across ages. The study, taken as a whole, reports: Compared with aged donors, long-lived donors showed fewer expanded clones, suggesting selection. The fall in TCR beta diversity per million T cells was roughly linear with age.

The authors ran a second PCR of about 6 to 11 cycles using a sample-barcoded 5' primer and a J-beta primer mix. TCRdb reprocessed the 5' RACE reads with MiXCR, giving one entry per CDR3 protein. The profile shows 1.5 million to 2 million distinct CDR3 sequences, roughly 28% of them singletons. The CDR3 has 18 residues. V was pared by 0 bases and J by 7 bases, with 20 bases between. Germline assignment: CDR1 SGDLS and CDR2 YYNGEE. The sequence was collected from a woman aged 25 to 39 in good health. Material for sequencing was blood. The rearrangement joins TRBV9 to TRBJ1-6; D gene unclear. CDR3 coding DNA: TGTGCCAGCAGCGTAGGGTCTTCGGCCGGCAGTCCCAATTCACCCCTCCACTTT. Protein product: CASSVGSSAGSPNSPLHF.